The rows below give T cell receptor beta chains drawn from one sample of a study of beta chain features in type 1 diabetes. Clones were read by immunoSEQ multiplex PCR, and TCRdb kept only the in-frame ones, dropping some. The sample lists a few hundred thousand clones, over 14% occurring once. The sample taken for sequencing was naive CD4+ T cells from blood. The source of these receptors is a man younger than 35 with type 1 diabetes. Each CDR3 is given with its conserved first and last residue. D genes are given only for firm matches. Clone size is stated in some rows and not others, as once, few, many or a class when expanded.

v_call: TRBV29-1; j_call: TRBJ2-7; d_call: TRBD1; clone_size: NA; cdr3_aa: CSVIPGTGGEYEQYF; cdr3_nt: TGCAGCGTTATACCCGGGACAGGGGGCGAATACGAGCAGTACTTC
v_call: TRBV29-1; j_call: TRBJ2-1; d_call: TRBD2; clone_size: few; cdr3_aa: CSVLGLAGVGEQFF; cdr3_nt: TGCAGCGTTCTCGGCCTAGCGGGAGTCGGTGAGCAGTTCTTC
v_call: TRBV25-1; j_call: TRBJ2-5; d_call: TRBD2; clone_size: NA; cdr3_aa: CASSGSTSFDETQYF; cdr3_nt: TGTGCCAGCAGTGGCTCGACTAGCTTTGATGAGACCCAGTACTTC
v_call: TRBV9; j_call: TRBJ2-3; d_call: TRBD2; clone_size: few; cdr3_aa: CASSSTTSGMADTQYF; cdr3_nt: TGTGCCAGCAGCTCCACGACTAGCGGGATGGCAGATACGCAGTATTTT
v_call: TRBV5-4; j_call: TRBJ2-7; d_call: TRBD1; clone_size: few; cdr3_aa: CASSLDGGTGRPQYF; cdr3_nt: TGTGCCAGCAGCTTGGATGGAGGGACAGGGAGACCGCAGTACTTC
v_call: TRBV18; j_call: TRBJ1-2; d_call: TRBD1; clone_size: NA; cdr3_aa: CASSPGQGANYGYTF; cdr3_nt: TGTGCCAGCTCACCGGGACAGGGCGCTAACTATGGCTACACCTTC
v_call: TRBV5-4; j_call: TRBJ2-5; d_call: NA; clone_size: few; cdr3_aa: CASSFSGLEETQYF; cdr3_nt: TGTGCCAGCAGCTTCAGTGGGCTCGAAGAGACCCAGTACTTC
v_call: TRBV5-1; j_call: TRBJ2-6; d_call: NA; clone_size: NA; cdr3_aa: CASSGRYRALTGANVLTF; cdr3_nt: TGCGCCAGCAGCGGCAGGTACCGCGCACTCACTGGGGCCAACGTCCTGACTTTC
v_call: TRBV6-5; j_call: TRBJ1-2; d_call: NA; clone_size: few; cdr3_aa: CASSLDRYGYTF; cdr3_nt: TGTGCCAGCAGCCTCGACAGATATGGCTACACCTTC
v_call: TRBV4-3; j_call: TRBJ2-3; d_call: TRBD2; clone_size: few; cdr3_aa: CASSQQPRGGLPDTQYF; cdr3_nt: TGCGCCAGCAGCCAACAACCGCGGGGGGGCCTCCCAGATACGCAGTATTTT
v_call: TRBV5-4; j_call: TRBJ1-2; d_call: NA; clone_size: NA; cdr3_aa: CASGPGEWSYTF; cdr3_nt: TGTGCCAGCGGCCCAGGGGAATGGAGCTACACCTTC
v_call: TRBV5-4; j_call: TRBJ2-5; d_call: TRBD1; clone_size: few; cdr3_aa: CASSPGGQGAGETQYF; cdr3_nt: TGTGCCAGCAGCCCCGGGGGACAGGGGGCTGGGGAGACCCAGTACTTC
v_call: TRBV5-1; j_call: TRBJ2-7; d_call: TRBD1; clone_size: NA; cdr3_aa: CASSSTGETYF; cdr3_nt: TGCGCCAGCAGCTCCACAGGGGAGACGTACTTC
v_call: TRBV28; j_call: TRBJ2-5; d_call: NA; clone_size: few; cdr3_aa: CASSSGGEETQYF; cdr3_nt: TGTGCCAGCAGTTCCGGGGGTGAGGAGACCCAGTACTTC
v_call: TRBV30; j_call: TRBJ2-5; d_call: NA; clone_size: NA; cdr3_aa: CAWSVRVQETQYF; cdr3_nt: TGTGCCTGGAGTGTCAGGGTTCAAGAGACCCAGTACTTC
v_call: TRBV5-1; j_call: TRBJ2-1; d_call: NA; clone_size: few; cdr3_aa: CASSLESGFNEQFF; cdr3_nt: TGCGCCAGCAGCTTGGAGTCAGGGTTCAATGAGCAGTTCTTC
v_call: TRBV9; j_call: TRBJ1-5; d_call: NA; clone_size: few; cdr3_aa: CASSVDIDDQPQHF; cdr3_nt: TGTGCCAGCAGCGTCGACATTGATGATCAGCCCCAGCATTTT
v_call: TRBV5-1; j_call: TRBJ1-3; d_call: NA; clone_size: NA; cdr3_aa: CASSLYQGGTGNTIYF; cdr3_nt: TGCGCCAGCAGCTTGTACCAGGGAGGGACTGGAAACACCATATATTTT
v_call: TRBV7-6; j_call: TRBJ2-7; d_call: TRBD1; clone_size: few; cdr3_aa: CASSLTGQGVYEQYF; cdr3_nt: TGTGCCAGCAGCTTAACCGGACAGGGGGTCTACGAGCAGTACTTC
v_call: TRBV20-1; j_call: TRBJ2-7; d_call: NA; clone_size: few; cdr3_aa: CSARGGAGQYF; cdr3_nt: TGCAGTGCCCGAGGAGGCGCTGGGCAGTACTTC
v_call: TRBV29-1; j_call: TRBJ2-3; d_call: NA; clone_size: NA; cdr3_aa: CSVEWLREGTQYF; cdr3_nt: TGCAGCGTTGAATGGCTCAGGGAAGGTACGCAGTATTTT
v_call: TRBV19; j_call: TRBJ2-7; d_call: TRBD2; clone_size: NA; cdr3_aa: CASSSGTSGDTYEQYF; cdr3_nt: TGTGCCAGTAGTTCCGGGACTAGCGGGGACACCTACGAGCAGTACTTC
v_call: TRBV27; j_call: TRBJ2-3; d_call: NA; clone_size: NA; cdr3_aa: CASSWGVGTQYF; cdr3_nt: TGTGCCAGCAGTTGGGGGGTTGGGACGCAGTATTTT
v_call: TRBV7-9; j_call: TRBJ1-6; d_call: TRBD1; clone_size: NA; cdr3_aa: CASTVGQSSYNSPLHF; cdr3_nt: TGTGCCAGCACCGTGGGACAGAGCTCCTATAATTCACCCCTCCACTTT
v_call: TRBV18; j_call: TRBJ2-7; d_call: NA; clone_size: few; cdr3_aa: CASSPRAGEPYEQYF; cdr3_nt: TGTGCCAGCTCACCCAGGGCAGGGGAGCCCTACGAGCAGTACTTC
v_call: TRBV27; j_call: TRBJ1-6; d_call: NA; clone_size: few; cdr3_aa: CASGERNSPLHF; cdr3_nt: TGTGCCAGCGGGGAGAGGAATTCACCCCTCCACTTT
v_call: TRBV27; j_call: TRBJ2-2; d_call: TRBD1; clone_size: NA; cdr3_aa: CTGTGVHTGELFF; cdr3_nt: TGTACCGGGACAGGGGTTCACACCGGGGAGCTGTTTTTT
v_call: TRBV2; j_call: TRBJ2-5; d_call: NA; clone_size: NA; cdr3_aa: CASLMNGGTGETQYF; cdr3_nt: TGTGCCAGCCTAATGAACGGGGGAACGGGAGAGACCCAGTACTTC
v_call: TRBV7-2; j_call: TRBJ2-5; d_call: TRBD2; clone_size: NA; cdr3_aa: CASSFPTSGETQYF; cdr3_nt: TGTGCCAGCAGCTTCCCGACTAGCGGGGAGACCCAGTACTTC
v_call: TRBV5-1; j_call: TRBJ2-3; d_call: TRBD2; clone_size: NA; cdr3_aa: CASSSTNPGGDTQYF; cdr3_nt: TGCGCCAGCAGCTCGACTAATCCGGGGGGAGATACGCAGTATTTT
v_call: TRBV7-9; j_call: TRBJ2-5; d_call: TRBD2; clone_size: NA; cdr3_aa: CASSFGTALAGGYQETQYF; cdr3_nt: TGTGCCAGCAGCTTCGGAACGGCCCTAGCGGGGGGCTATCAAGAGACCCAGTACTTC
v_call: TRBV30; j_call: TRBJ2-7; d_call: TRBD1; clone_size: NA; cdr3_aa: CAWSVLDRVNEQYF; cdr3_nt: TGTGCCTGGAGTGTATTGGACAGGGTAAACGAGCAGTACTTC
v_call: TRBV5-1; j_call: TRBJ2-5; d_call: TRBD2; clone_size: NA; cdr3_aa: CASRFATSGGDQETQYF; cdr3_nt: TGCGCCAGCAGATTTGCTACTAGCGGGGGGGATCAAGAGACCCAGTACTTC
v_call: TRBV7-9; j_call: TRBJ2-7; d_call: NA; clone_size: NA; cdr3_aa: CASSLWQGGEQYF; cdr3_nt: TGTGCCAGCAGCTTATGGCAGGGAGGCGAGCAGTACTTC
v_call: TRBV7-2; j_call: TRBJ1-4; d_call: NA; clone_size: NA; cdr3_aa: CASSLEGGKKLFF; cdr3_nt: TGTGCCAGCAGCTTAGAGGGGGGGAAGAAACTGTTTTTT
v_call: TRBV7-2; j_call: TRBJ2-3; d_call: TRBD2; clone_size: few; cdr3_aa: CASSSWEGASDTQYF; cdr3_nt: TGTGCCAGCAGCTCGTGGGAGGGCGCATCTGATACGCAGTATTTT
v_call: TRBV7-2; j_call: TRBJ2-7; d_call: NA; clone_size: NA; cdr3_aa: CASSHLTITYEQYF; cdr3_nt: TGTGCCAGCAGTCACCTAACTATAACCTACGAGCAGTACTTC
v_call: TRBV7-9; j_call: TRBJ2-7; d_call: TRBD1; clone_size: NA; cdr3_aa: CASSPWTGGSYEQYF; cdr3_nt: TGTGCCAGCAGCCCCTGGACAGGGGGTTCCTACGAGCAGTACTTC
v_call: TRBV30; j_call: TRBJ1-2; d_call: NA; clone_size: few; cdr3_aa: CAWTPRLTYGYTF; cdr3_nt: TGTGCCTGGACCCCGAGACTCACCTATGGCTACACCTTC
v_call: TRBV27; j_call: TRBJ2-1; d_call: NA; clone_size: NA; cdr3_aa: CASPLDRKSSYNEQFF; cdr3_nt: TGTGCCAGCCCGCTTGACAGGAAGAGCTCCTACAATGAGCAGTTCTTC
v_call: TRBV15; j_call: TRBJ2-6; d_call: NA; clone_size: NA; cdr3_aa: CATSDTGAGANVLTF; cdr3_nt: TGTGCCACCAGCGACACGGGGGCTGGGGCCAACGTCCTGACTTTC
v_call: TRBV7-2; j_call: TRBJ2-5; d_call: NA; clone_size: NA; cdr3_aa: CASSSGVSETQYF; cdr3_nt: TGTGCCAGCAGCTCAGGGGTTTCGGAGACCCAGTACTTC
v_call: TRBV7-2; j_call: TRBJ2-7; d_call: NA; clone_size: NA; cdr3_aa: CASTVSPQVGVYEQYF; cdr3_nt: TGTGCCAGCACTGTCTCCCCTCAGGTCGGGGTTTACGAGCAGTACTTC
v_call: TRBV15; j_call: TRBJ2-1; d_call: TRBD2; clone_size: NA; cdr3_aa: CATSGRLAGGNEQFF; cdr3_nt: TGTGCCACCAGCGGGAGACTAGCGGGAGGCAATGAGCAGTTCTTC
v_call: TRBV2; j_call: TRBJ2-7; d_call: TRBD1; clone_size: few; cdr3_aa: CASSGQEYIEQYF; cdr3_nt: TGTGCCAGCTCGGGACAGGAGTATATAGAGCAGTACTTC